This note documents a single TCR beta chain sequence. Its antigen is still unknown. The data stem from a study of T cells in Graves' hyperthyroidism and ophthalmopathy. General study findings and limits: By a 13 V-J model, ophthalmopathy was set apart from stable hyperthyroidism.

TCR beta CDR3 sequences were amplified from RNA transcripts. The HTBI primer set was used in a first-round RT-PCR of the TCR CDR3. One entry per CDR3 protein results from TCRdb running MiXCR on the multiplex PCR reads. The repertoire consists of a few hundred thousand distinct CDR3 sequences, with approximately 23% occurring once and the leading ten covering approximately 54%. The CDR3 consists of 15 residues. Looked up from germline, CDR1 is SEHNR and CDR2 is FQNEAQ (reference sequence). V gave up 7 bases and J gave up 4 bases; unmatched junction bases: 9. Diagnoses used clinical symptoms, serum thyroxine and TRAb, thyroid ultrasound and orbital computed tomography.

V is TRBV7-9 and J is TRBJ2-3; 9 bases are a match to TRBD1. Sequencing was done on a sample of blood. The TCR was taken from a woman in her seventies with Graves' ophthalmopathy. Here the CDR3 DNA reads TGTGCCAGCAATATAATAGGACAGGGGCCAGATACGCAGTATTTT. It encodes CASNIIGQGPDTQYF.